Below, 22 T cell receptor beta chains from the same sample are listed, as sequenced in a study of cytomegalovirus exposure and HLA in healthy donors. Both 60 Vbeta primers and 13 Jbeta primers went into the PCR. Data came from immunoSEQ multiplex PCR; TCRdb stores just in-frame clones and leaves some out. Here the sample spans about 220,000 clones, approximately 80% being singletons. The sample comprised PBMCs. The source of these receptors is a boy between 2 and 10 years old in good health and CMV-seronegative.

The chain joins TRBV7-2 to TRBJ1-2; 8 positions agree with TRBD1. V lost 1 base and J lost 4; bases outside the gene matches: 8. The CDR3 runs to 16 residues. Germline V gene data show CDR1 as SGHTA and CDR2 as FQGNSA. Here the CDR3 DNA reads TGTGCCAGCAGCTTAGTACTGACAGGGGAGGGCTATGGCTACACCTTC. Protein: CASSLVLTGEGYGYTF.

This sequence joins TRBV18 and TRBJ2-2; weak D call: TRBD1 (6 bases). Germline values: CDR1 KGHSH, CDR2 LQKENI. This CDR3 is built from 14 residues. Trimming cost V 2 bases and J 6 bases, with 10 bases left between them. This CDR3 is CASSPWGLAGELFF. In DNA, the CDR3 is TGTGCCAGCTCACCATGGGGGCTGGCCGGGGAGCTGTTTTTT.

The chain is built from TRBV4-1 and TRBJ2-1; 7 bases line up with TRBD1. Germline CDR1 reads MGHRA; CDR2 reads YSYEKL. J was trimmed by 4 bases and V by 4 bases; bases with no gene match: 13. CDR3 size: 17 residues. The CDR3 sequence: CASSPTPTGRHYNEQFF. The DNA of the CDR3 is TGCGCCAGCAGCCCAACCCCGACAGGGCGACATTACAATGAGCAGTTCTTC.

The gene calls are TRBV11-2 and TRBJ2-2; D is unresolved. The CDR3 runs to 14 residues. Germline V gene data show CDR1 as SGHAT and CDR2 as FQNNGV. V was trimmed by 2 bases and J by 10 bases, leaving 14 bases between them. The CDR3 nucleotides read TGTGCCAGCAGCTTATACGGCGGCCGCGAGGAGCTGTTTTTT. Translated, it gives CASSLYGGREELFF.

This chain joins TRBV7-2 and TRBJ2-7, with a weak D call TRBD2 (6 bases). Per the germline V gene, CDR1 is SGHTA and CDR2 is FQGNSA. V was cut by 1 base and J by 2 bases, with 12 bases left in between. The CDR3 covers 15 residues. The DNA for the CDR3 is TGTGCCAGCAGCTTAGTTGGGGGGTTGGCCTACGAGCAGTACTTC. It yields the protein CASSLVGGLAYEQYF.

The V call is TRBV12-5, the J call TRBJ2-7; the match to TRBD1 covers 7 bases. With V trimmed by 7 bases and J by 5 bases, 5 bases remained unmatched. CDR1 is LGHNT, CDR2 FRNRAP, per germline. This CDR3 spans 12 amino acids. The CDR3 DNA follows: TGTGCTAGTGTTGAGGGGGCGGACGAGCAGTACTTC. It encodes CASVEGADEQYF.

This sequence joins TRBV6-5 and TRBJ1-6; TRBD1 matches at 7 bases. Looked up from germline, CDR1 is MNHEY and CDR2 is SVGAGI. The CDR3 is made up of 14 amino acids. V shed 6 bases and J 7 bases; nucleotides not matched to a gene: 6. CDR3 residues: CASSRSGGNSPLHF. The CDR3, as DNA: TGTGCCAGCAGCAGATCAGGGGGAAATTCACCCCTCCACTTT.

As DNA, the CDR3 is TGTGCCAGCAGTTACGCCCAGGGGGCTTCCTACAATGAGCAGTTCTTC. It is translated as CASSYAQGASYNEQFF. This sequence joins TRBV7-9 and TRBJ2-1, with 8 bases fitting TRBD1. The CDR3 length is 16 residues. The V gene's germline CDR1 is SEHNR and CDR2 FQNEAQ (reference sequence). V lost 6 bases and J lost 1; bases outside the gene matches: 8.

The chain combines TRBV25-1 with TRBJ2-2, with D possibly matching TRBD2 (6 bases). The CDR3 is made up of 16 amino acids. The ends were cut back, 3 bases at V and 1 base at J, with 12 bases in the middle. From germline, CDR1 is MGHDK and CDR2 SYGVNS. The chain's CDR3 is CASSDGTFWNTGELFF. The CDR3 nucleotides are TGTGCCAGCAGTGATGGGACTTTTTGGAACACCGGGGAGCTGTTTTTT.

The V call is TRBV10-3, the J call TRBJ1-1; D might be TRBD1 (6 bases). Germline loops: CDR1 ENHRY, CDR2 SYGVKD. CDR3 size: 15 residues. Deletions cut 2 bases from V and 1 base from J, with 11 bases between. The CDR3 DNA reads as TGTGCCATCAGTGAGAACAGGGCAGGGAACACTGAAGCTTTCTTT. It encodes CAISENRAGNTEAFF.

CDR3: CASSFQMAEKLFF. DNA of the CDR3: TGTGCCAGCAGCTTCCAGATGGCTGAAAAACTGTTTTTT. The J gene is TRBJ1-4, the V gene TRBV7-8; the D is unclear. V dropped 3 bases and J dropped 7 bases, with 9 bases sitting between them. CDR1 is SGHVS, CDR2 FQNEAQ, per germline. The CDR3 runs to 13 residues.

The chain has TRBV23-1 and TRBJ1-1; 8 positions agree with TRBD1. TRBV23-1 is sorted into the ORF group, with uncertain function. CDR3 length equals 17 residues. V trimming: 4 bases; J trimming: 2 bases; junction bases outside the gene matches: 12. The CDR3 region has the DNA TGCGCCAGCAGTCTATCGGTCGACAGGGGCCGTAACACTGAAGCTTTCTTT. This codes for CASSLSVDRGRNTEAFF.

To note about this clone: One end of the junction does not line up with germline, which may come from a read error. The chain uses TRBV7-9 and TRBJ1-2; 12 bases map to TRBD1. Looked up from germline, CDR1 is SEHNR and CDR2 is FQNEAQ (reference sequence). CDR3 size: 14 residues. DNA for the CDR3: TGTTCCAGCAGCGGGACAGGGGGCTACTATGGCTACACCTTC. Protein sequence: CSSSGTGGYYGYTF.

The chain is built from TRBV7-8 and TRBJ2-1; 7 positions agree with TRBD1. The CDR3 covers 18 residues. Germline CDR1 and CDR2: SGHVS and FQNEAQ. With V trimmed by 5 bases and J by 5 bases, 18 bases remained unmatched. CDR3 sequence (DNA): TGTGCCAGCAGCCCCATTCGGGTTCGCAACAGGGGTGACAATGAGCAGTTCTTC. As protein: CASSPIRVRNRGDNEQFF. The full variable domain, completed using reference TRBV7-8 and TRBJ2-1, is GAGVSQSPRYKVAKRGQDVALRCDPISGHVSLFWYQQALGQGPEFLTYFQNEAQLDKSGLPSDRFFAERPEGSVSTLKIQRTQQEDSAVYLCASSPIRVRNRGDNEQFFGPGTRLTVL.

This sequence joins TRBV5-4 and TRBJ1-2, with D possibly being TRBD1 (6 bases). There are 14 residues in the CDR3. The V gene lost 9 bases and the J gene lost 8 bases, with 23 bases spanning the gap. CDR1 is SGHNT, CDR2 YYREEE, per germline (reference sequence). The CDR3 is CATTVDLGGRGYTF. The CDR3 DNA sequence: TGTGCCACCACTGTCGACCTGGGGGGGCGCGGCTACACCTTC.

The chain links TRBV30 to TRBJ1-2, with 7 nucleotides matching TRBD1. The CDR3 consists of 16 residues. CDR1 is GTSNPN, CDR2 SVGIG, per germline (reference sequence). V was clipped by 1 base and J by 6 bases; unmatched bases: 14. As DNA, the CDR3 is TGTGCCTGGAGTGAGTGGGAGACAGGGCTTAGGGATGGCTACACCTTC. This gives the protein CAWSEWETGLRDGYTF.

This clone was detected a few times. V usage is TRBV27 and J usage is TRBJ1-1, with 8 bases lining up with TRBD1. The CDR3 spans 16 residues. Unmatched junction bases numbered 10, after V lost 5 bases and J lost 2 bases. From germline, CDR1 is MNHEY and CDR2 SMNVEV (reference sequence). The DNA of the CDR3 is TGTGCCAGCAGTCCGTGGGACAGGCGACCCAACACTGAAGCTTTCTTT. Residues: CASSPWDRRPNTEAFF.

The chain is built from TRBV6-5 and TRBJ2-1; the D gene is possibly TRBD2 (5 bases). The V end lost 2 bases, the J end lost 8 bases, and 7 bases lay between the germline ends. The CDR3 extends over 12 amino acids. CDR1 and CDR2 from the germline V gene are MNHEY and SVGAGI. In DNA, the CDR3 is TGTGCCAGCAGTTACGCGGGCCATGAGCAGTTCTTC. The encoded protein is CASSYAGHEQFF.

The V call is TRBV30, the J call TRBJ1-4, with 8 positions matching TRBD1. The trim removed 2 bases at V and 8 bases at J, leaving 10 bases unmatched. Germline V lookup: CDR1 GTSNPN, CDR2 SVGIG (reference sequence). The CDR3 runs to 15 residues. The CDR3 loop reads CAWSPRGLSREKLFF. The CDR3 region has the DNA TGTGCCTGGAGTCCCAGGGGGCTGAGTCGAGAAAAACTGTTTTTT.

This clone was found a few times. The CDR3 nucleotides are TGTGCCAGCAGGGCCGGGACAGGGGAAGCTTTCTTT. Translated, it gives CASRAGTGEAFF. The chain combines TRBV25-1 with TRBJ1-1; TRBD1 aligns across 9 bases. The germline CDR1 and CDR2 sequences are MGHDK and SYGVNS. The trim removed 6 bases at V and 8 bases at J, leaving 4 bases unmatched. This CDR3 is 12 amino acids long.

This chain uses TRBV2 with TRBJ2-3; 11 nucleotides agree with TRBD1. CDR1 is SNHLY, CDR2 FYNNEI, per germline. The CDR3 totals 14 residues. Trimming cost V 5 bases and J 4 bases; bases outside gene matches: 2. The CDR3 region is CASSRDRGADTQYF. CDR3 sequence (DNA): TGTGCCAGCAGTCGGGACAGGGGGGCAGATACGCAGTATTTT.

The chain joins TRBV4-1 to TRBJ2-1; 7 bases match TRBD2. V was pared by 1 base and J by 5 bases, with 8 bases of the junction left unmatched. The CDR3 totals 16 residues. CDR1 is MGHRA and CDR2 is YSYEKL in the germline V gene. This CDR3 is CASSQASGVLHNEQFF. In nucleotides, the CDR3 is TGCGCCAGCAGCCAAGCAAGCGGGGTGTTACACAATGAGCAGTTCTTC.